These T cell receptor beta chains were read from a single sample in a study of cytomegalovirus exposure and HLA in healthy donors. Clones were read by immunoSEQ multiplex PCR, and TCRdb kept only the in-frame ones, dropping some. The data show about 200,000 clones, with over 60% seen just once and around 2% held by the top ten. The sequencing sample was made of PBMCs. These receptors were taken from a man younger than 35 in good health and CMV-seronegative. Each CDR3 is given with its conserved first and last residue. The D gene is left open where the match is weak. Not every row has a clone size; where given, it reads once, few, many or a size class.

V gene,clone size,J gene,D gene,CDR3 DNA,CDR3 protein
TRBV5-6,-,TRBJ2-1,-,TGTGCCAGCAGCTTCTCCCGAGCTCCCTACAATGAGCAGTTCTTC,CASSFSRAPYNEQFF
TRBV2,-,TRBJ2-3,-,TGTGCCAGCAGACACGAATCTCGGGGAGATACGCAGTATTTT,CASRHESRGDTQYF
TRBV28,-,TRBJ2-1,TRBD1,TGTGCCAGCAGCCAGGGACAGAGCTACAATGAGCAGTTCTTC,CASSQGQSYNEQFF
TRBV6-5,-,TRBJ1-1,-,TGTGCCAGCAGTACGCGGACAGCGAACACTGAAGCTTTCTTT,CASSTRTANTEAFF
TRBV7-2,few,TRBJ2-3,TRBD2,TGTGCCAGCAGCCGTAGCGGGGGGTTCTCCCCTAGCACAGATACGCAGTATTTT,CASSRSGGFSPSTDTQYF
TRBV11-3,-,TRBJ1-1,-,TGTGCCAGCAGTTTGCGTCCCGGGTCCCCGAACACTGAAGCTTTCTTT,CASSLRPGSPNTEAFF
TRBV7-2,-,TRBJ2-1,-,TGTGCCAGCAGCTTAGTGGGGGACAACTACAATGAGCAGTTCTTC,CASSLVGDNYNEQFF
TRBV7-2,-,TRBJ2-2,-,TGTGCCAGCAGCTTAGCAGGGGGACCCGGGGAGCTGTTTTTT,CASSLAGGPGELFF
TRBV6-6,-,TRBJ2-3,-,TGTGCCAGCAGAAGGACACCTAGCACAGATACGCAGTATTTT,CASRRTPSTDTQYF
TRBV15,-,TRBJ2-1,-,TGTGCCACCAGCAGAGATTATAGTGTATCCTACAATGAGCAGTTCTTC,CATSRDYSVSYNEQFF
TRBV27,-,TRBJ2-7,TRBD2,TGTGCCAGCGGGGTAGTCAGCCCTAGCGGGCGAAACTACGAGCAGTACTTC,CASGVVSPSGRNYEQYF
TRBV29-1,-,TRBJ2-1,TRBD2,TGCAGCGGGGGACCCGGGACTAGCGGTCGGAATGAGCAGTTCTTC,CSGGPGTSGRNEQFF
TRBV30,-,TRBJ1-6,-,TGTGCCTGGACAGTAAACTATAATTCACCCCTCCACTTT,CAWTVNYNSPLHF